These T cell receptor beta chains were read from a single sample in a study of cytomegalovirus exposure and HLA in healthy donors. Libraries were prepared by immunoSEQ multiplex PCR; TCRdb keeps only in-frame clonotypes and omits some of them. This sample yields approximately 86,000 clones, of which 60% to 80% are seen a single time; about 8% belongs to the top ten. Material: PBMCs. The receptors were gathered from a man aged 55 to 69 in good health and CMV-seronegative. The CDR3 runs from the conserved cysteine through the conserved F or W.

v_gene: TRBV13
len: 14
CDR3aa: CASSLGTGPYEQYF

v_gene: TRBV7-8
len: 14
CDR3aa: CASSLGLAGYEQYF

v_gene: TRBV28
len: 15
CDR3aa: CASSPRGSNTGELFF

v_gene: TRBV14
len: 19
CDR3aa: CASSYRPGLAGAFYNEQFF

v_gene: TRBV2
len: 14
CDR3aa: CASSEQASSTEAFF

v_gene: TRBV11-2
len: 16
CDR3aa: CASSLVTSGGQETQYF

v_gene: TRBV21-1
len: 16
CDR3aa: CASNPRRERLNTEAFF

v_gene: TRBV21-1
len: 14
CDR3aa: CASSKSREGETQYF

v_gene: TRBV5-1
len: 14
CDR3aa: CASSPQPSNTEAFF

v_gene: TRBV7-8
len: 15
CDR3aa: CASSQGGGNYNEQFF

v_gene: TRBV5-1
len: 16
CDR3aa: CASSSKDAGGPNVLTF

v_gene: TRBV6-5
len: 13
CDR3aa: CASTPTGTYGYTF

v_gene: TRBV7-9
len: 16
CDR3aa: CASSPRTGGVGETQYF

v_gene: TRBV20-1
len: 11
CDR3aa: CSASPGLGQFF

v_gene: TRBV7-6
len: 15
CDR3aa: CASSRTRGSGNTIYF

v_gene: TRBV19
len: 13
CDR3aa: CASSRATNEKLFF

v_gene: TRBV10-3
len: 15
CDR3aa: CAISDRDNDKDEQFF

v_gene: TRBV4-2
len: 16
CDR3aa: CASNSELGLASYEQYF

v_gene: TRBV15
len: 14
CDR3aa: CATSRDTVYNEQFF

v_gene: TRBV6-1
len: 14
CDR3aa: CASSELYMNTEAFF

v_gene: TRBV4-3
len: 15
CDR3aa: CASSQNRQYNQPQHF

v_gene: TRBV9
len: 14
CDR3aa: CASSVGDRGTIQYF

v_gene: TRBV6-1
len: 14
CDR3aa: CASSPRAAGGEQYF

v_gene: TRBV28
len: 13
CDR3aa: CASRLTGGFGYTF

v_gene: TRBV11-2
len: 15
CDR3aa: CASSGSGTAGTEAFF

v_gene: TRBV14
len: 14
CDR3aa: CASSTGTGRSGLHF

v_gene: TRBV7-8
len: 18
CDR3aa: CASSPWVRASGARATQYF

v_gene: TRBV14
len: 15
CDR3aa: CASSRGQGYTDTQYF

v_gene: TRBV13
len: 15
CDR3aa: CASSNRRVGQETQYF

v_gene: TRBV2
len: 15
CDR3aa: CASSIDRGGNQPQHF

v_gene: TRBV15
len: 16
CDR3aa: CATSRGRQESNYGYTF

v_gene: TRBV13
len: 17
CDR3aa: CASSPGGLAGDTGELFF

v_gene: TRBV30
len: 12
CDR3aa: CAWSRGSQPQHF

v_gene: TRBV6-5
len: 14
CDR3aa: CASSWDRVNTEAFF

v_gene: TRBV7-9
len: 12
CDR3aa: CASSLITDTQYF

v_gene: TRBV28
len: 15
CDR3aa: CASSLPGQGNQPQHF

v_gene: TRBV7-2
len: 12
CDR3aa: CASSPPQETQYF

v_gene: TRBV14
len: 14
CDR3aa: CASSQSSGTDTQYF

v_gene: TRBV5-1
len: 12
CDR3aa: CASSFQGEKLFF

v_gene: TRBV6-5
len: 13
CDR3aa: CLVAGERDNEQFF